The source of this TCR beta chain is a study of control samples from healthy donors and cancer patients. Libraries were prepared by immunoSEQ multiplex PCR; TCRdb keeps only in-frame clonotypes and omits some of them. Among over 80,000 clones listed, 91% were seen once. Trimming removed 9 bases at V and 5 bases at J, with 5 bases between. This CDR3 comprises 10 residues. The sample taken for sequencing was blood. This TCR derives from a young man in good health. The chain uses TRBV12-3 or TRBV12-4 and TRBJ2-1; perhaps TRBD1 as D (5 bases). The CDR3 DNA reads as TGTGCCAGACAGGACAATGAGCAGTTCTTC. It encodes CARQDNEQFF.